This T cell receptor (beta chain) was recorded in a study of identifying expanded T cells in peripheral blood. The study, taken as a whole, reports: Variance in clone template counts between approximately two-week samples significantly increased with total template count across all healthy donors.

The CDR3 runs 18 residues. Germline CDR1 and CDR2: MGHDK and SYGVNS. The V and J ends lost 4 bases and 2 bases respectively, with 21 bases between them. The table came from immunoSEQ multiplex PCR; TCRdb's copy has only in-frame clones and leaves some out. The data contain about 58,000 clones, about 85% of them seen just once; the ten biggest clones take up approximately 17%. During the collection period, no donor immune events like infections were recorded. With respect to this clone: Its antigen is currently unknown.

Material for sequencing was blood. This TCR was recovered from a person between 18 and 75 years old in good health. V usage is TRBV25-1 and J usage is TRBJ1-5, with unresolved D. The CDR3 DNA is TGTGCCAGCAGTGGCAGCCGACGCGAGGAGACGGGCAATCAGCCCCAGCATTTT. Translated: CASSGSRREETGNQPQHF.